These T cell receptor beta chains were read from a single sample in a study of breast tumors, draining lymph nodes, adjacent tissues. Each CDR3 protein is one row after TCRdb ran MiXCR on the multiplex PCR reads. This sample yields around 140,000 distinct CDR3 sequences, of which 20% to 25% are seen a single time; roughly 2.7% belongs to the top ten. The sample was axillary lymph node tissue. These receptors all come from a female donor with breast cancer. Some clones in this sample may be carry-over from other donors' samples. Each CDR3 is given with its conserved first and last residue. D genes are given only for firm matches. Clone sizes are given selectively: once, few, many, or a class where the clone is expanded.

V gene: TRBV5-1
CDR3 length: 15
D gene: TRBD1
J gene: TRBJ2-5
clone size: few
CDR3 DNA: TGCGCCAGCAGCTTGACAGGGGACCTGGGAGAGACCCAGTACTTC
CDR3 protein: CASSLTGDLGETQYF

V gene: TRBV24-1
CDR3 length: 14
D gene: .
J gene: TRBJ2-3
clone size: many
CDR3 DNA: TGTGCCACCAGTGATCAGGCCGCGGGAGATACGCAGTATTTT
CDR3 protein: CATSDQAAGDTQYF

V gene: TRBV20-1
CDR3 length: 13
D gene: .
J gene: TRBJ1-2
clone size: many
CDR3 DNA: TGCAGTGCCAGCAGGGCTGAGGGGGGGAGCTACACCTTC
CDR3 protein: CSASRAEGGSYTF

V gene: TRBV7-8
CDR3 length: 14
D gene: TRBD1
J gene: TRBJ2-7
clone size: many
CDR3 DNA: TGTGCCAGCAGCGCGGGACAGGCCTCCTACGAGCAGTACTTC
CDR3 protein: CASSAGQASYEQYF

V gene: TRBV5-6
CDR3 length: 13
D gene: .
J gene: TRBJ1-3
clone size: many
CDR3 DNA: TGTGCCAGCAAACTGACATTTGGAAACACCATATATTTT
CDR3 protein: CASKLTFGNTIYF

V gene: TRBV5-1
CDR3 length: 15
D gene: TRBD1
J gene: TRBJ1-4
clone size: many
CDR3 DNA: TGCGCCAGCAGCTTGGAGACAGGGCCTAATGAAAAACTGTTTTTT
CDR3 protein: CASSLETGPNEKLFF

V gene: TRBV19
CDR3 length: 18
D gene: .
J gene: TRBJ1-5
clone size: .
CDR3 DNA: TGTGCCAGTAGTATAGTGGGCCCGGGGGCCTATAGCAATCAGCCCCAGCATTTT
CDR3 protein: CASSIVGPGAYSNQPQHF

V gene: TRBV20-1
CDR3 length: 16
D gene: TRBD2
J gene: TRBJ2-3
clone size: many
CDR3 DNA: TGCAGTGCTAGCCCCAGACTAGCGGGAGGGTTCGATACGCAGTATTTT
CDR3 protein: CSASPRLAGGFDTQYF

V gene: TRBV9
CDR3 length: 16
D gene: TRBD1
J gene: TRBJ2-7
clone size: many
CDR3 DNA: TGTGCCAGCAGCGTAGCTCTCACACAGGGGCAGGACGAGCAGTACTTC
CDR3 protein: CASSVALTQGQDEQYF

V gene: TRBV10-1
CDR3 length: 14
D gene: .
J gene: TRBJ2-7
clone size: many
CDR3 DNA: TGCGCCAGCCTAGGGCAGCCACCAAGCTACGAGCAGTACTTC
CDR3 protein: CASLGQPPSYEQYF

V gene: TRBV12-5
CDR3 length: 16
D gene: TRBD2
J gene: TRBJ2-2
clone size: many
CDR3 DNA: TGTGCTAGTGGTTTGGGGGAGGGAGTGGTCACCGGGGAACTGTTTTTT
CDR3 protein: CASGLGEGVVTGELFF

V gene: TRBV14
CDR3 length: 16
D gene: .
J gene: TRBJ2-1
clone size: many
CDR3 DNA: TGTGCCAGCAGCCAACTGGCGGGTTGGTCCTACAATGAGCAGTTCTTC
CDR3 protein: CASSQLAGWSYNEQFF

V gene: TRBV3-1
CDR3 length: 15
D gene: TRBD2
J gene: TRBJ2-5
clone size: few
CDR3 DNA: TGTGCCAGCAGACTAGCGGGAGAGGGACACAAGACCCAGTACTTC
CDR3 protein: CASRLAGEGHKTQYF

V gene: TRBV5-5
CDR3 length: 12
D gene: .
J gene: TRBJ2-5
clone size: many
CDR3 DNA: TGTGCCAGCATAGCGCCGTCTGAGACCCAGTACTTC
CDR3 protein: CASIAPSETQYF

V gene: TRBV20-1
CDR3 length: 16
D gene: TRBD2
J gene: TRBJ2-1
clone size: many
CDR3 DNA: TGCAGTGCTTTAGGGCTAGCGGGAGATAACTACGATGAGCAGTTCTTC
CDR3 protein: CSALGLAGDNYDEQFF

V gene: TRBV7-9
CDR3 length: 18
D gene: TRBD1
J gene: TRBJ1-4
clone size: many
CDR3 DNA: TGTGCCAGCAGGCGGACAGGGACCAGCCTTGCAACTAATGAAAAACTGTTTTTT
CDR3 protein: CASRRTGTSLATNEKLFF

V gene: TRBV2
CDR3 length: 13
D gene: TRBD1
J gene: TRBJ1-2
clone size: few
CDR3 DNA: TGTGCCAGCAGTCCCGGGACAGGGGCTGGCTACACCTTC
CDR3 protein: CASSPGTGAGYTF

V gene: TRBV11-2
CDR3 length: 15
D gene: .
J gene: TRBJ2-7
clone size: many
CDR3 DNA: TGTGCCAGCAGCTTAGATCTGGCCAGGGGTAGGGAGCAGTACTTC
CDR3 protein: CASSLDLARGREQYF

V gene: TRBV11-2
CDR3 length: 18
D gene: .
J gene: TRBJ2-1
clone size: many
CDR3 DNA: TGTGCCAGCAGCTTCCTCCAAGGGGTGACGGCCTCAGGTAATGAGCAGTTCTTC
CDR3 protein: CASSFLQGVTASGNEQFF

V gene: TRBV29-1
CDR3 length: 13
D gene: TRBD2
J gene: TRBJ2-7
clone size: .
CDR3 DNA: TGCAGCGCAAGACTAGCGGGACAGGACGAGCAGTACTTC
CDR3 protein: CSARLAGQDEQYF

V gene: TRBV5-1
CDR3 length: 14
D gene: .
J gene: TRBJ2-3
clone size: many
CDR3 DNA: TGCGCCAGCAGCTTGTTCGGGTCGGCAGATACGCAGTATTTT
CDR3 protein: CASSLFGSADTQYF

V gene: TRBV2
CDR3 length: 14
D gene: TRBD1
J gene: TRBJ1-6
clone size: many
CDR3 DNA: TGTGCCAGCAGTGGGGGACAGAGTAATTCACCCCTCCACTTT
CDR3 protein: CASSGGQSNSPLHF

V gene: TRBV18
CDR3 length: 14
D gene: TRBD2
J gene: TRBJ2-5
clone size: many
CDR3 DNA: TGTGCCAGCTCATCCGGAGCGGGAGGAGAGACCCAGTACTTC
CDR3 protein: CASSSGAGGETQYF

V gene: TRBV2
CDR3 length: 14
D gene: TRBD1
J gene: TRBJ2-7
clone size: many
CDR3 DNA: TGTGCCAGCAGGGTCGGACAGGTAAACTACGAGCAGTACTTC
CDR3 protein: CASRVGQVNYEQYF

V gene: TRBV6-1
CDR3 length: 12
D gene: .
J gene: TRBJ2-3
clone size: .
CDR3 DNA: TGTGCCAGCACCCCGAGCGGTGGTACGCAGTATTTT
CDR3 protein: CASTPSGGTQYF

V gene: TRBV2
CDR3 length: 15
D gene: TRBD1
J gene: TRBJ1-3
clone size: .
CDR3 DNA: TGTGCCAGCAGAAAAACGGACAGGGTTGGAAGCACCATATATTTT
CDR3 protein: CASRKTDRVGSTIYF

V gene: TRBV24-1
CDR3 length: 16
D gene: TRBD2
J gene: TRBJ2-5
clone size: many
CDR3 DNA: TGTGCCACCAGTGATTTGTCTAGCGGGAGTGGGGAGACCCAGTACTTC
CDR3 protein: CATSDLSSGSGETQYF

V gene: TRBV7-2
CDR3 length: 19
D gene: .
J gene: TRBJ2-3
clone size: many
CDR3 DNA: TGTGCCAGCAGCGGCGGGGGACAGCGTACGACACCATACACAGATACGCAGTATTTT
CDR3 protein: CASSGGGQRTTPYTDTQYF

V gene: TRBV6-6
CDR3 length: 16
D gene: TRBD1
J gene: TRBJ2-6
clone size: .
CDR3 DNA: TGTGCCACCACGGGACAGGTCTCTTCTGGGGCCAACGTCCTGACTTTC
CDR3 protein: CATTGQVSSGANVLTF

V gene: TRBV6-1
CDR3 length: 13
D gene: .
J gene: TRBJ2-2
clone size: many
CDR3 DNA: TGTGCCAGCAGTTGGACAGACACCGGGGAGCTGTTTTTT
CDR3 protein: CASSWTDTGELFF

V gene: TRBV3-1
CDR3 length: 13
D gene: .
J gene: TRBJ1-6
clone size: .
CDR3 DNA: TGTGCCAGCAGCGAAAACAGGGATTCACCCCTCCACTTT
CDR3 protein: CASSENRDSPLHF

V gene: TRBV6-2/TRBV6-3
CDR3 length: 17
D gene: .
J gene: TRBJ2-2
clone size: .
CDR3 DNA: TGTGCCAGCAAATCGTCGGGGATCTCCTCGAACACCGGGGAGCTGTTTTTT
CDR3 protein: CASKSSGISSNTGELFF

V gene: TRBV7-9
CDR3 length: 13
D gene: .
J gene: TRBJ2-7
clone size: .
CDR3 DNA: TGTGCCAGCAGCCAGGGGACCGAGTACGAGCAGTACTTC
CDR3 protein: CASSQGTEYEQYF

V gene: TRBV27
CDR3 length: 14
D gene: .
J gene: TRBJ2-5
clone size: many
CDR3 DNA: TGTGCCAGCAGTTTAGGGAGAGGAGTCGGGACCCAGTACTTC
CDR3 protein: CASSLGRGVGTQYF

V gene: TRBV11-3
CDR3 length: 15
D gene: .
J gene: TRBJ1-5
clone size: few
CDR3 DNA: TGTGCCAGCAGGACAGCTCAGATTAGCAATCAGCCCCAGCATTTT
CDR3 protein: CASRTAQISNQPQHF

V gene: TRBV5-1
CDR3 length: 15
D gene: .
J gene: TRBJ2-4
clone size: .
CDR3 DNA: TGCGCCAGCAGCTTGGGGGGCGCGGGGCAAAACATTCAGTACTTC
CDR3 protein: CASSLGGAGQNIQYF

V gene: TRBV7-2
CDR3 length: 12
D gene: .
J gene: TRBJ1-6
clone size: many
CDR3 DNA: TGTGCCAGCAGCTTAAACTATTCACCCCTCCACTTT
CDR3 protein: CASSLNYSPLHF

V gene: TRBV11-3
CDR3 length: 14
D gene: .
J gene: TRBJ2-7
clone size: many
CDR3 DNA: TGTGCCAGCAGCTTAGGTCCTAGCTCCTACGAGCAGTACTTC
CDR3 protein: CASSLGPSSYEQYF

V gene: TRBV7-3
CDR3 length: 14
D gene: .
J gene: TRBJ2-3
clone size: many
CDR3 DNA: TGTGCCAGCAGCTTAGGGCCGGTAATGCAGATACAGTATTTT
CDR3 protein: CASSLGPVMQIQYF

V gene: TRBV4-1
CDR3 length: 16
D gene: .
J gene: TRBJ1-5
clone size: .
CDR3 DNA: TGCGCCAGCGGCCAAGATAGAGGGGACATCCTTCAGCCCCAGCATTTT
CDR3 protein: CASGQDRGDILQPQHF

V gene: TRBV6-1
CDR3 length: 15
D gene: TRBD1
J gene: TRBJ2-4
clone size: .
CDR3 DNA: TGTGCCAGCTCCGCCGGGACAGGGGGCGTTTACATTCAGTACTTC
CDR3 protein: CASSAGTGGVYIQYF

V gene: TRBV20-1
CDR3 length: 11
D gene: .
J gene: TRBJ1-1
clone size: .
CDR3 DNA: TGCAGTGCTAGAGAGGGGAACTGGGCTTTCTTT
CDR3 protein: CSAREGNWAFF

V gene: TRBV2
CDR3 length: 15
D gene: .
J gene: TRBJ2-2
clone size: many
CDR3 DNA: TGTGCCAGCAGGGGCAGGGCCGGACCAGGCGGGGAGCTGTTTTTT
CDR3 protein: CASRGRAGPGGELFF

V gene: TRBV5-8
CDR3 length: 10
D gene: .
J gene: TRBJ1-2
clone size: many
CDR3 DNA: TGTGCCAGCAGCTTACTTGGCTACACCTTC
CDR3 protein: CASSLLGYTF

V gene: TRBV28
CDR3 length: 15
D gene: TRBD1
J gene: TRBJ1-6
clone size: many
CDR3 DNA: TGTGCCAGCAGTCTAGGACAGGGAGGGACGTCACCCCTCCACTTT
CDR3 protein: CASSLGQGGTSPLHF

V gene: TRBV7-2
CDR3 length: 15
D gene: TRBD2
J gene: TRBJ2-3
clone size: few
CDR3 DNA: TGTGCCAGCAACTTAGCGGGACTTTTCACAGATACGCAGTATTTT
CDR3 protein: CASNLAGLFTDTQYF

V gene: TRBV19
CDR3 length: 15
D gene: .
J gene: TRBJ2-3
clone size: many
CDR3 DNA: TGTGCCAGTAGTCCGCGGACGGGAAGCACAGATACGCAGTATTTT
CDR3 protein: CASSPRTGSTDTQYF

V gene: TRBV5-1
CDR3 length: 12
D gene: .
J gene: TRBJ2-2
clone size: many
CDR3 DNA: TGCGCCAGCAAGTCTATGACCGGGGAGCTGTTTTTT
CDR3 protein: CASKSMTGELFF

V gene: TRBV11-2
CDR3 length: 16
D gene: TRBD1
J gene: TRBJ2-1
clone size: .
CDR3 DNA: TGTGTCAGCAGCTTAGTTATTCGGACAGGGCAGAATGAGCAGTTCTTC
CDR3 protein: CVSSLVIRTGQNEQFF

V gene: TRBV14
CDR3 length: 17
D gene: TRBD2
J gene: TRBJ2-1
clone size: many
CDR3 DNA: TGTGCCAGCAGCCCCGGGACTAGCGGGAGGGCCGGGAATGAGCAGTTCTTC
CDR3 protein: CASSPGTSGRAGNEQFF

V gene: TRBV6-6
CDR3 length: 16
D gene: .
J gene: TRBJ1-4
clone size: many
CDR3 DNA: TGTGCCAGCAGTTACTCGGGTGGGGGAGCCGGAGAAAAACTGTTTTTT
CDR3 protein: CASSYSGGGAGEKLFF

V gene: TRBV5-6
CDR3 length: 15
D gene: .
J gene: TRBJ2-5
clone size: many
CDR3 DNA: TGTGCCAGCAGCTTGGCGGGCAGGGTGAGCGAGACCCAGTACTTC
CDR3 protein: CASSLAGRVSETQYF